These T cell receptor beta chains were read from a single sample in a study of blood T cell repertoires in COVID-19. TCRdb keeps only in-frame clones here, not all; method: immunoSEQ multiplex PCR. The sample has over 90,000 clones, about 74% seen once. The specimen sequenced was peripheral blood. The origin of the receptors is a man in his 70s with COVID-19, enrolled during active disease. Both conserved end residues are part of each CDR3. The D gene is left open where the match is weak. Only some rows state a clone size, as once, few, many or a class for expanded clones.

cdr3_aa cdr3_nt v_call d_call j_call clone_size
CASRFRGESNQPQHF TGTGCCAGCAGATTTAGGGGTGAGAGCAATCAGCCCCAGCATTTT TRBV6-5 . TRBJ1-5 .
CASSYSVSGNTIYF TGTGCCAGCAGTTATTCGGTCTCTGGAAACACCATATATTTT TRBV6-2/TRBV6-3 . TRBJ1-3 .
CASSGLEAYEQYF TGTGCCAGCAGTGGACTAGAGGCCTACGAGCAGTACTTC TRBV27 TRBD2 TRBJ2-7 .
CASSYSIGGTYEQYF TGTGCCAGCAGTTACTCGATCGGGGGAACCTACGAGCAGTACTTC TRBV6-5 . TRBJ2-7 .
CASSLSAGLNNSPLHF TGTGCCAGCAGTTTATCAGCAGGGTTGAATAATTCACCCCTCCACTTT TRBV27 . TRBJ1-6 .
CASSPVHGTAFSYEQYF TGTGCCAGCTCACCAGTCCACGGGACAGCTTTCTCCTACGAGCAGTACTTC TRBV18 TRBD1 TRBJ2-7 .
CASSPGQGYEQYF TGTGCCAGCAGCCCGGGACAGGGCTACGAGCAGTACTTC TRBV9 TRBD1 TRBJ2-7 .
CATGGNIGSDTQYF TGTGCCACCGGGGGGAACATCGGTTCAGATACGCAGTATTTT TRBV24-1 . TRBJ2-3 few
CASSYGTSGSYEQYF TGTGCCAGCAGTTACGGGACTAGCGGCTCCTACGAGCAGTACTTC TRBV6-5 TRBD2 TRBJ2-7 .
CASSVAEGYEQYF TGTGCCAGCAGCGTAGCGGAGGGTTACGAGCAGTACTTC TRBV9 . TRBJ2-7 .
CASSSMVGEIGYEQYF TGTGCCAGCAGTTCCATGGTCGGGGAAATAGGCTACGAGCAGTACTTC TRBV28 . TRBJ2-7 .
CASRWRGADTQYF TGTGCCAGCAGATGGAGGGGCGCAGATACGCAGTATTTT TRBV6-5 . TRBJ2-3 once
CASSLLALERGGTQYF TGTGCCAGCAGTTTATTAGCTCTGGAGCGGGGAGGGACCCAGTACTTC TRBV28 TRBD2 TRBJ2-5 .
CASSHRGGGEDEAFF TGTGCCAGCAGTCACCGCGGTGGGGGGGAGGATGAAGCTTTCTTT TRBV6-5 . TRBJ1-1 few
CAWSVGSGSTRNEQYF TGTGCCTGGAGTGTGGGTAGCGGGAGTACCAGAAACGAGCAGTACTTC TRBV30 TRBD2 TRBJ2-7 .
CASSVARLAGTGELFF TGTGCCAGCAGCGTAGCTCGGCTAGCGGGCACCGGGGAGCTGTTTTTT TRBV9 TRBD2 TRBJ2-2 .
CASSVFGGSEEGEQFF TGTGCCAGTAGTGTCTTCGGGGGATCGGAGGAAGGTGAGCAGTTCTTC TRBV19 . TRBJ2-1 few
CASSQGGLAGKGPAQYF TGCGCCAGCAGCCAGGGGGGACTAGCGGGAAAAGGGCCGGCGCAGTATTTT TRBV4-1 TRBD2 TRBJ2-3 few
CASSSGLAGDNEQFF TGTGCCAGCAGCTCGGGACTAGCGGGAGACAATGAGCAGTTCTTC TRBV5-6 TRBD2 TRBJ2-1 .
CASSFPRRGYYGYTF TGTGCCAGCAGTTTTCCCCGGCGGGGGTACTATGGCTACACCTTC TRBV28 . TRBJ1-2 .
CASSQGQGGYGYTF TGTGCCAGCAGCCAAGGACAGGGTGGCTATGGCTACACCTTC TRBV3-1/TRBV3-2 TRBD1 TRBJ1-2 few
CASSDPGKNTIYF TGTGCCAGCAGCGACCCGGGGAAAAACACCATATATTTT TRBV9 . TRBJ1-3 few
CASILARGSYNEQFF TGTGCCAGCATCCTCGCGCGAGGGTCCTACAATGAGCAGTTCTTC TRBV11-2 . TRBJ2-1 .
CASSERGTYSYEQYF TGTGCCAGCAGTGAACGTGGCACATACTCCTACGAGCAGTACTTC TRBV2 . TRBJ2-7 .
CAWSLAPGPGADTQYF TGTGCCTGGAGCCTAGCCCCGGGCCCTGGGGCAGATACGCAGTATTTT TRBV30 . TRBJ2-3 once
CASSLLAGSTDTQYF TGTGCCAGCAGTTTACTAGCGGGAAGTACAGATACGCAGTATTTT TRBV27 TRBD2 TRBJ2-3 .
CASSSNAGRGEKLFF TGTGCCAGCAGTTCCAATGCGGGCCGTGGTGAAAAACTGTTTTTT TRBV28 . TRBJ1-4 .
CASREAGTTSHTQYF TGCGCCAGCAGAGAGGCCGGGACTACTTCTCATACGCAGTATTTT TRBV5-1 TRBD2 TRBJ2-3 .
CASSLSANNEQFF TGCGCCAGCAGCTTGTCTGCGAACAATGAGCAGTTCTTC TRBV5-1 . TRBJ2-1 .
CASSGQGVGNQPQHF TGTGCCAGCAGCGGGCAGGGTGTTGGCAATCAGCCCCAGCATTTT TRBV11-2 . TRBJ1-5 .
CASSAQGQGWSGTEAFF TGTGCCAGCAGCGCACAGGGACAGGGGTGGAGCGGCACTGAAGCTTTCTTT TRBV9 TRBD1 TRBJ1-1 few
CASSPYRVTGELFF TGTGCCAGCAGTCCATACAGGGTCACCGGGGAGCTGTTTTTT TRBV28 . TRBJ2-2 .
CASSLSGPGELFF TGTGCCAGCAGCTTAAGCGGTCCCGGGGAGCTGTTTTTT TRBV7-3 . TRBJ2-2 few
CAISEQVKGYEQYF TGTGCCATCAGTGAACAGGTGAAGGGCTACGAGCAGTACTTC TRBV10-3 . TRBJ2-7 .
CASTRRVGVEYGYTF TGTGCCAGCACCCGAAGGGTAGGGGTAGAGTATGGCTACACCTTC TRBV5-5 . TRBJ1-2 .
CAISQGARSSYEQYF TGTGCCATCAGTCAGGGGGCGCGTAGCTCCTACGAGCAGTACTTC TRBV10-3 TRBD1 TRBJ2-7 .
CATSTRGGSQPQHF TGTGCCACCAGTACACGGGGGGGCTCTCAGCCCCAGCATTTT TRBV24-1 . TRBJ1-5 .
CASSLQGFREKLFF TGCGCCAGCAGCTTACAGGGATTTCGGGAAAAACTGTTTTTT TRBV5-1 . TRBJ1-4 .
CASSSLWSKPYEQYF TGTGCCAGCAGTTCCTTATGGTCTAAGCCCTACGAGCAGTACTTC TRBV28 . TRBJ2-7 .
CASSVDREQRTGELFF TGTGCCAGCAGCGTAGACAGGGAACAGCGCACCGGGGAGCTGTTTTTT TRBV9 . TRBJ2-2 .
CASSLTSGPLTDTQYF TGCGCCAGCAGCTTGACTAGCGGGCCTCTCACAGATACGCAGTATTTT TRBV5-1 TRBD2 TRBJ2-3 .